This T cell receptor (beta chain) was captured by sequencing in a study of cytomegalovirus exposure and HLA in healthy donors. Study context: Inside one of the first data releases sat around 80 million unique TCRs taken from HLA-typed donors. General observations from the study: Most likely, a cluster of highly shared sequence variants arose as a sequencing artifact.

No CMV serostatus entry exists for this donor. PCR primers comprised 60 Vbeta and 13 Jbeta primers. The protocol was immunoSEQ multiplex PCR, while the TCRdb copy is restricted to in-frame clones and leaves out a portion. The sample lists 150,000 or so clones, more than 60% occurring once. The CDR3 is 13 amino acids. Trimming cost V 8 bases and J 5 bases; bases outside gene matches: 7. The germline V gene has CDR1 ENHRY and CDR2 SYGVKD. As for this clone: What it binds is unknown.

The sequencing input was PBMCs. This receptor was taken from a human donor in good health. The rearrangement uses TRBV10-3 and TRBJ2-7, with 9 bases identical to TRBD1. DNA for the CDR3: TGTGCCATCGGGGGACAGGGTCTTAACGAGCAGTACTTC. Encoded protein: CAIGGQGLNEQYF.